The clone carrying this T cell receptor beta chain was found once. The CDR3 runs to 15 residues. The germline V gene encodes CDR1 MNHNY and CDR2 SVGAGI (reference sequence). V was cut by 6 bases and J by 2 bases, with 14 bases left in between. The sample originates from a study of blood T cell repertoires in COVID-19. The wider study: Both acute and convalescent COVID-19 samples were obtained from the United States, Italy and Spain.

The assay was immunoSEQ multiplex PCR, and TCRdb's table has in-frame clones only and misses some. In the table there are around 110,000 clones, more than 70% of which are singletons. The sequence came from a man between 50 and 59 years old with active or convalescent COVID-19. The sequenced sample consisted of peripheral blood. This rearrangement joins TRBV6-6 to TRBJ1-3; D perhaps matches TRBD1 (5 bases). CDR3 DNA sequence: TGTGCCAGCAGACACCCCCAGGGTCCTGGAAACACCATATATTTT. It encodes CASRHPQGPGNTIYF.